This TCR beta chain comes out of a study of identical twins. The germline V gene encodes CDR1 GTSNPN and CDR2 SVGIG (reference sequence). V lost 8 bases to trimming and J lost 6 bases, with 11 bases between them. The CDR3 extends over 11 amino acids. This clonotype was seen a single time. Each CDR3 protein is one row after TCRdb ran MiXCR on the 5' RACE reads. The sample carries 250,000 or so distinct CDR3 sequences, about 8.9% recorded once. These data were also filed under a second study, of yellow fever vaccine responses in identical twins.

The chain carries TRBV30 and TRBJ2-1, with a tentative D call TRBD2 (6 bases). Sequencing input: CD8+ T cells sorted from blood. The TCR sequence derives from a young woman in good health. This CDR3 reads CAGSGSNEQFF. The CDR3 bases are TGTGCCGGTAGCGGAAGCAATGAGCAGTTCTTC. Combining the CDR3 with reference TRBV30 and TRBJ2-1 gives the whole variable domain SQTIHQWPATLVQPVGSPLSLECTVEGTSNPNLYWYRQAAGRGLQLLFYSVGIGQISSEVPQNLSASRPQDRQFILSSKKLLLSDSGFYLCAGSGSNEQFFGPGTRLTVL.